The 25 T cell receptor beta chains given below trace back to one sample, sequenced in a study of blood T cell repertoires in COVID-19. The repertoire was sequenced with immunoSEQ multiplex PCR; TCRdb's copy has only in-frame clones and lacks some. Of some 150,000 clones listed, roughly 86% were seen once; the top ten hold 5.5% to 8.5%. The sample comprised peripheral blood. All receptors derive from a woman of 80 years or more in a cohort sampled during active or convalescent COVID-19.

This chain uses TRBV6-5 with TRBJ2-7; 16 bases are shared with TRBD2. Germline V lookup: CDR1 MNHEY, CDR2 SVGAGI. There are 14 residues in the CDR3. Losses at the gene ends were 6 bases for V and 4 bases for J; bases not matched to a gene: 0. CDR3 DNA: TGTGCCAGCAGGGGACTAGCGGGGGGGTACGAGCAGTACTTC. Its protein is CASRGLAGGYEQYF.

The CDR3 protein is CASSLAPDIYEQYF. CDR3 in DNA: TGTGCCAGCAGCTTAGCCCCGGACATATACGAGCAGTACTTC. The J gene is TRBJ2-7, the V gene TRBV11-2; TRBD1 is a possible D gene (5 bases). Germline CDR1 is SGHAT and CDR2 is FQNNGV. The CDR3 contains 14 residues. V lost 1 base, J lost 4 bases, and 11 bases lay in between.

This clone showed up just once. Other DNA sequences from this sample encode an identical CDR3 as well. The chain recombines TRBV19 with TRBJ1-5; the match to TRBD1 covers 12 bases. Germline V gene data show CDR1 as LNHDA and CDR2 as SQIVND (reference sequence). The CDR3 covers 15 residues. Trimming cost V 6 bases and J 4 bases; bases outside gene matches: 4. The CDR3 DNA sequence: TGTGCCAGTAGCCTGGGACAGGGGGCGAATCAGCCCCAGCATTTT. Translation: CASSLGQGANQPQHF.

This chain joins TRBV7-9 and TRBJ2-1; TRBD2 matches 8 bases. V lost 5 bases and J lost 2; bases outside the gene matches: 14. From germline, CDR1 is SEHNR and CDR2 FQNEAQ (reference sequence). The CDR3 runs to 18 residues. The CDR3 protein is CASSLRMGGGTTYNEQFF. The CDR3 nucleotides are TGTGCCAGCAGCCTCCGAATGGGCGGGGGGACTACCTACAATGAGCAGTTCTTC.

V and J are TRBV27 and TRBJ2-7; tentatively, D is TRBD2 (6 bases). Deletions cut 6 bases from V and 4 bases from J, with 13 bases between. Germline CDR1 MNHEY, CDR2 SMNVEV (reference sequence). CDR3 length: 13 amino acids. The CDR3 reads CASRPPRGYEQYF. The CDR3 DNA follows: TGTGCCAGCAGGCCTCCTCGGGGGTACGAGCAGTACTTC.

The CDR3 is CASSSTGGYGYTF. The CDR3 coding sequence is TGTGCCAGTAGTTCGACAGGTGGCTATGGCTACACCTTC. The V gene is TRBV19, the J gene TRBJ1-2; D perhaps matches TRBD1 (6 bases). Germline lookup yields CDR1 LNHDA and CDR2 SQIVND (reference sequence). CDR3 size: 13 residues. The V and J ends lost 5 bases and 4 bases respectively, with 11 bases between them.

V gene TRBV19 combines with J gene TRBJ1-1, with 7 bases lining up with TRBD1. The V and J ends lost 9 bases and 4 bases, in that order; junction bases with no gene match: 11. Germline CDR1 LNHDA, CDR2 SQIVND (reference sequence). The CDR3 runs to 14 residues. The CDR3 nucleotides are TGTGCCAGCAATGAGGACAGGCTCCGCACTGAAGCTTTCTTT. As protein: CASNEDRLRTEAFF.

The chain combines TRBV30 with TRBJ2-1; 7 nucleotides line up with TRBD2. CDR1 is GTSNPN and CDR2 is SVGIG in the germline V gene (reference sequence). The CDR3 spans 13 residues. J lost 15 bases, V lost 1 base, and 12 bases had no gene match. The CDR3 loop is CAWSAPPGLGRFF. DNA for the CDR3: TGTGCCTGGAGTGCCCCTCCAGGACTAGGACGGTTCTTC.

This clone was found once. The CDR3 DNA sequence: TGTGCCAGCAGTTACTCGAACAGGGGGCGTCCTGAAGCTTTCTTT. It codes for CASSYSNRGRPEAFF. The gene calls are TRBV6-5 and TRBJ1-1; 9 positions agree with TRBD1. Germline V CDR1 and CDR2: MNHEY, SVGAGI. V lost 0 bases, J lost 6 bases, and 5 bases stayed unmatched. The CDR3 runs 15 residues.

The V call is TRBV5-6, the J call TRBJ1-5; 7 bases match TRBD1. The CDR3 is 18 amino acids. V trimming: 3 bases; J trimming: 0 bases; junction bases outside the gene matches: 12. Looked up from germline, CDR1 is SGHDT and CDR2 is YYEEEE. CDR3: CASSSGTDPEYSNQPQHF. CDR3 DNA: TGTGCCAGCAGCTCAGGGACAGACCCGGAATATAGCAATCAGCCCCAGCATTTT.

The chain recombines TRBV2 with TRBJ1-4; maybe TRBD1 (5 bases). There are 15 residues in the CDR3. V lost 3 bases to trimming and J lost 8 bases, with 16 bases between them. Germline CDR1 is SNHLY and CDR2 is FYNNEI. The CDR3 protein is CASSEYSRAGEKLFF. CDR3 DNA sequence: TGTGCCAGCAGTGAGTATTCCAGGGCTGGCGAAAAACTGTTTTTT.

This clone was seen just once. V gene TRBV7-8 combines with J gene TRBJ1-2, with TRBD1 matching 9 bases. The CDR3 consists of 15 residues. The V gene's germline CDR1 is SGHVS and CDR2 FQNEAQ. The trim removed 5 bases at V and 2 bases at J, leaving 6 bases unmatched. In DNA form, the CDR3 reads TGTGCCAGCAGCCCTCGAACAGGGGGCAACTATGGCTACACCTTC. This gives the protein CASSPRTGGNYGYTF.

The V gene is TRBV7-9, the J gene TRBJ2-2, with D perhaps TRBD2 (7 bases). The V end was cut by 5 bases, the J end by 7 bases, with 17 bases between. Germline V gene sequence: CDR1 SEHNR, CDR2 FQNEAQ (reference sequence). This CDR3 spans 15 amino acids. Written as DNA, the CDR3 is TGTGCCAGCAGCCTACGGGCGGGGGACATCGGGGAGCTGTTTTTT. This encodes CASSLRAGDIGELFF.

The genes are TRBV30 and TRBJ1-2; D is undetermined. Per germline, CDR1 GTSNPN and CDR2 SVGIG (reference sequence). The CDR3 loop spans 13 amino acids. Trimming removed 0 bases from V and 8 bases from J, with 13 bases in between. The CDR3 is CAWSVLPGEGYTF. CDR3 DNA sequence: TGTGCCTGGAGTGTACTACCTGGTGAAGGCTACACCTTC.

This rearrangement joins TRBV5-1 to TRBJ2-3; 11 bases agree with TRBD2. Unmatched junction bases numbered 12, after V lost 9 bases and J lost 0 bases. The CDR3 totals 17 residues. CDR1 is SGHRS, CDR2 YFSETQ, per germline. CDR3 residues: CATSLSSGGTSTDTQYF. CDR3 in DNA: TGCGCCACCTCCTTGTCTAGCGGGGGGACTAGCACAGATACGCAGTATTTT.

The chain recombines TRBV18 with TRBJ1-3, with TRBD1 matching 11 bases. V shed 5 bases and J 5 bases; nucleotides not matched to a gene: 8. The germline CDR1 and CDR2 sequences are KGHSH and LQKENI. The length of the CDR3 is 16 residues. The CDR3: CASSARDRGRRNTIYF. DNA for the CDR3: TGTGCCAGCTCAGCGAGGGACAGGGGGAGAAGAAACACCATATATTTT.

This sequence joins TRBV9 and TRBJ1-2; 9 bases are shared with TRBD1. Germline CDR1 SGDLS, CDR2 YYNGEE. The CDR3 has 13 amino acids. J lost 7 bases, V lost 4 bases, and 5 bases had no gene match. Here the CDR3 DNA reads TGTGCCAGCAGCAATGACAGGGGGGGTGGCTACACCTTC. It specifies CASSNDRGGGYTF.

This sequence joins TRBV5-4 and TRBJ2-1, with D perhaps matching TRBD2 (6 bases). The CDR3 has 16 residues. V lost 1 base, J lost 6 bases, and 17 bases lay in between. Germline V gene lookup returns CDR1 SGHNT and CDR2 YYREEE (reference sequence). CDR3 residues: CASSLNLGAGGNEQFF. CDR3 in DNA: TGTGCCAGCAGCTTGAATCTCGGGGCCGGGGGCAATGAGCAGTTCTTC.

The chain carries TRBV7-9 and TRBJ2-5; 12 bases line up with TRBD2. This CDR3 has 17 amino acids. The germline V gene encodes CDR1 SEHNR and CDR2 FQNEAQ (reference sequence). Trimming removed 5 bases from V and 5 bases from J; junction bases left unmatched: 12. CDR3 nucleotide sequence: TGTGCCAGCAGCGACCACTTACTAGCGGGGGGTATCGAGACCCAGTACTTC. Protein sequence: CASSDHLLAGGIETQYF.

V usage is TRBV11-2 and J usage is TRBJ1-1; the D is unclear. The CDR3 extends over 14 amino acids. Trimming shortened V by 7 bases and J by 1 base, and 13 bases separated the two germline ends. Germline V lookup: CDR1 SGHAT, CDR2 FQNNGV. In nucleotides, the CDR3 is TGTGCCAGCAAAATCCAAACAGCGAACACTGAAGCTTTCTTT. It encodes CASKIQTANTEAFF.

The rearrangement links TRBV28 to TRBJ2-3, with D uncertain. The CDR3 is made up of 14 amino acids. Trimming removed 2 bases at V and 4 bases at J, with 10 bases between. CDR1 and CDR2 from the germline V gene are MDHEN and SYDVKM. The CDR3 protein is CASSLAAGADTQYF. CDR3 DNA sequence: TGTGCCAGCAGTTTAGCCGCAGGCGCAGATACGCAGTATTTT.

This chain joins TRBV5-1 and TRBJ2-5, with 8 positions matching TRBD2. The length of the CDR3 is 16 residues. Germline V CDR1 and CDR2: SGHRS, YFSETQ. V was pared by 0 bases and J by 1 base, with 5 bases of the junction left unmatched. The CDR3 is CASSLAIRGGQETQYF. The CDR3 DNA sequence: TGCGCCAGCAGCTTGGCGATCCGGGGGGGCCAAGAGACCCAGTACTTC.

This rearrangement joins TRBV24-1 to TRBJ2-2; D perhaps matches TRBD1 (6 bases). CDR1 is KGHDR, CDR2 SFDVKD, per germline. V was shortened by 10 bases and J by 4 bases, with 15 bases between the two germline ends. The CDR3 extends over 14 amino acids. CDR3 DNA sequence: TGTGCCACGAGAGGGGGTAGGGGCACCGGGGAGCTGTTTTTT. Translation: CATRGGRGTGELFF.

The CDR3 bases are TGTGCCAGCAGCCAACGCGTTGAGCGCACTGAAGCTTTCTTT. It codes for CASSQRVERTEAFF. The chain has TRBV3-1 (or the pseudogene TRBV3-2) and TRBJ1-1; no clear D gene. Trimming left V 2 bases short and J 4 bases short, with 11 bases between. The germline CDR1 and CDR2 sequences are LGHDT and YNNKEL (reference sequence). The CDR3 runs to 14 residues.

The CDR3 bases are TGTGCCAGCAGTTCAGCACAGGGGACGCTCGATTCACCCCTCCACTTT. Its protein product is CASSSAQGTLDSPLHF. The chain links TRBV6-6 to TRBJ1-6, with TRBD1 matching 7 bases. The CDR3 length is 16 residues. Germline V lookup: CDR1 MNHNY, CDR2 SVGAGI (reference sequence). Trimming cost V 4 bases and J 8 bases; bases outside gene matches: 11.